This T cell receptor beta chain was recovered during a study of graft-versus-host responses after intestinal transplantation. Regarding the study as a whole: Elevated graft-versus-host to host-versus-graft clonal ratios in allografts were recorded for patients with graft-donor T cell macrochimerism.

The J segment lost 1 base and the V segment lost 0 bases, leaving 8 bases of the junction unmatched. This CDR3 has 18 residues. Per the germline V gene, CDR1 is LNHDA and CDR2 is SQIVND (reference sequence). This clone came up once. The antigen remains undetermined. Repertoires were generated with immunoSEQ multiplex PCR, while TCRdb's copy carries only in-frame clones and drops some. Of roughly 75,000 clones detected, 91% appear once; the ten largest clones hold less than 0.1%. The sequenced sample was unstimulated CD4+ T cells sorted from spleen or lymph node cells, obtained before intestinal transplant. This sequence was found in a human donor who received an intestinal transplant. The J gene is TRBJ2-2, the V gene TRBV19; TRBD2 agrees at 7 bases. DNA for the CDR3: TGTGCCAGTAGTATAGATCTGCTAGCGGCCCAGAACACCGGGGAGCTGTTTTTT. Residues: CASSIDLLAAQNTGELFF.